The 32 T cell receptor beta chains presented below share a single source sample, sequenced in a study of cytomegalovirus exposure and HLA in healthy donors. Vbeta (60) and Jbeta (13) primers were used in the PCR. Sequencing was performed with immunoSEQ multiplex PCR; in TCRdb, only in-frame clones are kept and a portion is missing. The sample lists roughly 73,000 clones, approximately 88% seen once, with around 2.4% in the top ten. Sequences were obtained from PBMCs. The receptors originated from a woman in her forties or fifties in good health and CMV-seronegative.

This clone was seen a single time. The chain recombines TRBV6-5 with TRBJ1-2, with D hard to call. The CDR3 extends over 13 amino acids. Trimming took 2 bases from V and 8 from J, leaving 12 bases between them. Germline CDR1 MNHEY, CDR2 SVGAGI. The CDR3 sequence: CASSYERGMGYTF. In DNA, the CDR3 is TGTGCCAGCAGTTACGAGCGGGGAATGGGCTACACCTTC.

The CDR3 DNA is TGTGCCAGCAGTCCCCTAACCGGGACAGGGGGCCCTTCCAATCAGCCCCAGCATTTT. Its protein is CASSPLTGTGGPSNQPQHF. This chain connects TRBV28 to TRBJ1-5; TRBD1 matches 12 bases. Germline trimming cut 5 bases from V and 3 bases from J; bases unmatched to any gene: 14. CDR3 length: 19 residues. The V gene's germline CDR1 is MDHEN and CDR2 SYDVKM.

The chain recombines TRBV9 with TRBJ2-5; TRBD1 matches 7 bases. Germline V gene sequence: CDR1 SGDLS, CDR2 YYNGEE. The ends lost 1 base at V and 4 bases at J; junction bases unmatched: 1. There are 13 residues in the CDR3. CDR3 nucleotides: TGTGCCAGCAGCGTAACAGGGGTAGAGACCCAGTACTTC. Protein: CASSVTGVETQYF.

The chain uses TRBV9 and TRBJ1-1; the match to TRBD1 covers 8 bases. This CDR3 spans 15 amino acids. Germline CDR1 SGDLS, CDR2 YYNGEE. Trimming cost V 0 bases and J 3 bases; bases outside gene matches: 4. CDR3 bases: TGTGCCAGCAGCGTAGGGACAGGGATGGACACTGAAGCTTTCTTT. Translated: CASSVGTGMDTEAFF.

A single count supports this clone. The chain employs TRBV5-1 and TRBJ2-3; TRBD2 agrees at 9 bases. V was clipped by 2 bases and J by 4 bases; unmatched bases: 2. The CDR3 is 14 amino acids. Looked up from germline, CDR1 is SGHRS and CDR2 is YFSETQ. The CDR3 DNA reads TGCGCCAGCAGCTTCCGACTAGCGGCAGATACGCAGTATTTT. Amino acids: CASSFRLAADTQYF.

In regard to this clone: Germline and junction disagree at one end, which may indicate a read error. This chain uses TRBV28 with TRBJ1-5; D possibly corresponds to TRBD1 (5 bases). This CDR3 has 15 amino acids. CDR1 and CDR2 from the germline V gene are MDHEN and SYDVKM. As DNA, the CDR3 is TGTGCCAGCAGGCGTCCTACAGGTCACAATCAGCCCCGGCATTTT. Encoded protein: CASRRPTGHNQPRHF.

Written as DNA, the CDR3 is TGCGCCAGCAGTCGAATCGCGGGGGGTCGGACAGATACGCAGTATTTT. This sequence encodes CASSRIAGGRTDTQYF. This sequence joins TRBV4-3 and TRBJ2-3; 8 nucleotides align to TRBD2. The CDR3 runs to 16 residues. Losses at the gene ends were 6 bases for V and 3 bases for J; bases not matched to a gene: 11. CDR1 is LGHNA, CDR2 YSLEER, per germline.

CDR3 nucleotide sequence: TGTGCCAGCAGTTACTCTAGCGGGTCGAACACAGATACGCAGTATTTT. Amino acids: CASSYSSGSNTDTQYF. This sequence joins TRBV6-5 and TRBJ2-3; 7 bases line up with TRBD2. Germline trimming cut 0 bases from V and 2 bases from J; bases unmatched to any gene: 5. Germline V gives CDR1 MNHEY, CDR2 SVGAGI. The CDR3 consists of 16 residues.

This clone was seen once. CDR3 sequence: CASSAQEAYTEAFF. The CDR3 DNA reads as TGCGCCAGCAGCGCGCAGGAGGCCTACACTGAAGCTTTCTTT. The V call is TRBV5-1, the J call TRBJ1-1; D not certain. Germline V lookup: CDR1 SGHRS, CDR2 YFSETQ. This CDR3 spans 14 amino acids. Trimming left V 4 bases short and J 3 bases short, with 13 bases between. Supplemented by reference TRBV5-1 and TRBJ1-1, the full variable domain reads KAGVTQTPRYLIKTRGQQVTLSCSPISGHRSVSWYQQTPGQGLQFLFEYFSETQRNKGNFPGRFSGRQFSNSRSEMNVSTLELGDSALYLCASSAQEAYTEAFFGQGTRLTVV.

Worth noting for this clone: Other DNA sequences from this sample encode an identical CDR3 as well. The V call is TRBV9, the J call TRBJ2-1, with 7 positions matching TRBD2. CDR1 and CDR2 (germline): SGDLS, YYNGEE. The ends lost 4 bases at V and 4 bases at J; junction bases unmatched: 8. The CDR3 contains 15 residues. The CDR3, as DNA: TGTGCCAGCAGCTCTAGCGGAGAAGGGTACAATGAGCAGTTCTTC. It yields the protein CASSSSGEGYNEQFF.

The chain is built from TRBV7-2 and TRBJ1-1; 7 bases map to TRBD1. The CDR3 consists of 18 residues. The germline CDR1 and CDR2 sequences are SGHTA and FQGNSA. Unmatched junction bases numbered 12, after V lost 1 base and J lost 1 base. The CDR3 loop reads CASSLDVIRTGKNTEAFF. The CDR3 bases are TGTGCCAGCAGCTTAGATGTTATAAGGACAGGAAAGAACACTGAAGCTTTCTTT.

The chain joins TRBV5-1 to TRBJ1-1; weak D call: TRBD1 (5 bases). The CDR3 has 16 residues. Trimming removed 0 bases from V and 7 bases from J, with 19 bases in between. Germline-derived CDR1 and CDR2 are SGHRS and YFSETQ. The DNA of the CDR3 is TGCGCCAGCAGCTTGGCACAGGACGGGGGGTCGGGTGAAGCTTTCTTT. This codes for CASSLAQDGGSGEAFF.

The chain combines TRBV4-1 with TRBJ2-1; D is possibly TRBD2 (6 bases). The CDR3 has 18 residues. Germline V gives CDR1 MGHRA, CDR2 YSYEKL. Trimming pared 1 base from V and 5 bases from J, leaving 21 bases between. In DNA form, the CDR3 reads TGCGCCAGCAGCCAAGTTGCTATCCGGACTACAGTCGACAATGAGCAGTTCTTC. As protein: CASSQVAIRTTVDNEQFF.

This chain joins TRBV7-2 and TRBJ2-1; D might be TRBD1 (8 bases). Germline CDR1 SGHTA, CDR2 FQGNSA. The CDR3 spans 16 residues. The ends were cut back, 6 bases at V and 0 bases at J, with 15 bases in the middle. The DNA of the CDR3 is TGTGCCAGCAGGTCTAACAGGGGGGGCTCCTACAATGAGCAGTTCTTC. Encoded protein: CASRSNRGGSYNEQFF.

V is TRBV5-4 and J is TRBJ2-7; 9 positions agree with TRBD1. The CDR3 runs to 15 residues. CDR1 and CDR2 from the germline V gene are SGHNT and YYREEE (reference sequence). V was clipped by 2 bases and J by 3 bases; unmatched bases: 6. The CDR3 bases are TGTGCCAGCAGCTTACCGACAGGGGGGGGCTACGAGCAGTACTTC. Its translation is CASSLPTGGGYEQYF.

The rearrangement links TRBV4-1 to TRBJ2-5, with TRBD2 matching 9 bases. Germline values: CDR1 MGHRA, CDR2 YSYEKL. Trimming took 4 bases from V and 4 from J; bases not matched to a gene: 10. The CDR3 runs 16 residues. The CDR3 nucleotides read TGCGCCAGCAGCCCCCGCGCGGGAGGGCCCATAGAGACCCAGTACTTC. It yields the protein CASSPRAGGPIETQYF.

This chain links TRBV6-5 with TRBJ1-2; no firm D call. Germline V CDR1 and CDR2: MNHEY, SVGAGI. The V end lost 4 bases, the J end lost 2 bases, and 5 bases lay between the germline ends. CDR3 length: 12 residues. CDR3 sequence reads: CASSSLNYGYTF. Written as DNA, the CDR3 is TGTGCCAGCAGTTCCCTCAACTATGGCTACACCTTC.

The chain has TRBV10-2 and TRBJ1-5; D not resolved. The V end lost 0 bases, the J end lost 5 bases, and 11 bases lay between the germline ends. The CDR3 spans 15 residues. Germline V gene lookup returns CDR1 WSHSY and CDR2 SAAADI. The CDR3 sequence is CASSESGGFDQPQHF. The CDR3 nucleotides read TGCGCCAGCAGTGAGTCAGGAGGGTTTGATCAGCCCCAGCATTTT.

V gene TRBV11-1 combines with J gene TRBJ2-2, with 9 bases identical to TRBD1. V was pared by 5 bases and J by 1 base, with 2 bases of the junction left unmatched. The CDR3 consists of 15 residues. Germline V gives CDR1 SGHAT, CDR2 FQDESV (reference sequence). CDR3 sequence: CASSLGQGNTGELFF. Written as DNA, the CDR3 is TGTGCCAGCAGCCTGGGACAGGGGAACACCGGGGAGCTGTTTTTT.

This clone was observed a handful of times. The V call is TRBV11-1, the J call TRBJ2-1; TRBD2 aligns across 8 bases. V gave up 5 bases and J gave up 7 bases; unmatched junction bases: 13. CDR3 length: 16 residues. Germline V gene sequence: CDR1 SGHAT, CDR2 FQDESV (reference sequence). The CDR3 region is CASSRGRGGERNEQFF. The CDR3 nucleotides are TGTGCCAGCAGCCGAGGTCGGGGGGGGGAACGTAATGAGCAGTTCTTC.

This clone appeared a single time. The chain recombines TRBV28 with TRBJ1-1, with a weak D call TRBD1 (6 bases). Germline V gene lookup returns CDR1 MDHEN and CDR2 SYDVKM. V gave up 6 bases and J gave up 4 bases, with 9 bases separating them. The CDR3 loop spans 12 amino acids. The CDR3 spells CASRYRVTEAFF. The CDR3 DNA reads TGTGCCAGCAGGTACAGGGTCACTGAAGCTTTCTTT.

This chain connects TRBV7-2 to TRBJ2-1, with D unclear. Germline V gene data show CDR1 as SGHTA and CDR2 as FQGNSA. This CDR3 spans 15 amino acids. V was shortened by 1 base and J by 7 bases, with 14 bases between the two germline ends. The CDR3 spells CASSLVLFLLNEQFF. The DNA of the CDR3 is TGTGCCAGCAGCTTAGTTCTGTTTCTACTGAATGAGCAGTTCTTC.

The chain combines TRBV9 with TRBJ2-7; 12 bases match TRBD2. This CDR3 spans 15 amino acids. Per germline, CDR1 SGDLS and CDR2 YYNGEE. Trimming cost V 4 bases and J 2 bases; bases outside gene matches: 4. Written as DNA, the CDR3 is TGTGCCAGCAGCTTATCTAGCGGGGGGGCCTACGAGCAGTACTTC. Protein sequence: CASSLSSGGAYEQYF.

The V and J genes are TRBV15 and TRBJ2-3, with 8 positions matching TRBD2. The J segment lost 1 base and the V segment lost 1 base, leaving 1 base of the junction unmatched. CDR1 and CDR2 (germline): LNHNV, YYDKDF (reference sequence). The CDR3 has 15 amino acids. The CDR3 loop is CATSRAGGGTDTQYF. For the CDR3, the DNA is TGTGCCACCAGCAGAGCGGGAGGGGGCACAGATACGCAGTATTTT.

The rearrangement links TRBV4-1 to TRBJ1-2; a possible D gene is TRBD1 (5 bases). Germline V gene lookup returns CDR1 MGHRA and CDR2 YSYEKL. The V and J ends lost 0 bases and 4 bases respectively, with 21 bases between them. The CDR3 contains 18 residues. CDR3 nucleotide sequence: TGCGCCAGCAGCCAAGAGTTGGGGCAGGGATCGTCTCCCTATGGCTACACCTTC. This gives the protein CASSQELGQGSSPYGYTF.

The chain couples TRBV5-1 to TRBJ2-3, with TRBD1 matching 8 bases. CDR3 length: 15 amino acids. Unmatched junction bases numbered 10, after V lost 6 bases and J lost 4 bases. Germline loops: CDR1 SGHRS, CDR2 YFSETQ. This CDR3 is CASTTTAGGPDTQYF. The CDR3 DNA follows: TGCGCCAGCACAACAACGGCAGGGGGCCCAGATACGCAGTATTTT.

This rearrangement joins TRBV11-3 to TRBJ2-2; D may be TRBD2 (6 bases). The CDR3 spans 14 residues. From germline, CDR1 is SGHNT and CDR2 YENEEA. V dropped 4 bases and J dropped 4 bases, with 10 bases sitting between them. DNA for the CDR3: TGTGCCAGCAGCTCCACTAGCACCACCGGGGAGCTGTTTTTT. It translates to CASSSTSTTGELFF.

The CDR3 nucleotides read TGTGCCAGCTCACCTCTTCCTTCAGCGGGAGAGAACGATTGGCAGTACTTC. Protein product: CASSPLPSAGENDWQYF. This chain connects TRBV18 to TRBJ2-7; 8 positions match TRBD2. The CDR3 spans 17 residues. Per the germline V gene, CDR1 is KGHSH and CDR2 is LQKENI. V was clipped by 3 bases and J by 9 bases; unmatched bases: 19.

The chain joins TRBV4-1 to TRBJ2-1; 13 bases are shared with TRBD2. The CDR3 is 16 residues long. With 3 bases clipped from V and 6 bases from J, the junction kept 5 bases outside the gene matches. Germline V gives CDR1 MGHRA, CDR2 YSYEKL. The CDR3 region has the DNA TGCGCCAGCAGCCATCCGACTAGCGGGAGGAGCAATGAGCAGTTCTTC. The encoded protein is CASSHPTSGRSNEQFF.

The CDR3 loop is CASSNSGTRRTDTQYF. The CDR3 bases are TGTGCCAGCAGCAACTCAGGTACCCGACGCACAGATACGCAGTATTTT. The rearrangement links TRBV7-9 to TRBJ2-3, with unresolved D. The CDR3 is 16 residues long. Germline V gene lookup returns CDR1 SEHNR and CDR2 FQNEAQ (reference sequence). The germline V and J ends were trimmed by 5 bases and 1 base, with 16 bases remaining between them.

The chain carries TRBV19 and TRBJ1-5, with D unresolved. The V and J ends lost 5 bases and 4 bases respectively, with 6 bases between them. The germline V gene has CDR1 LNHDA and CDR2 SQIVND (reference sequence). The CDR3 extends over 12 amino acids. CDR3 coding DNA: TGTGCCAGTAGTCAGAGGAATCAGCCCCAGCATTTT. It translates to CASSQRNQPQHF.

The genes are TRBV7-9 and TRBJ2-7, with D perhaps TRBD1 (6 bases). Germline V gene sequence: CDR1 SEHNR, CDR2 FQNEAQ (reference sequence). V lost 8 bases and J lost 4, with 15 bases in between. CDR3 length equals 13 residues. The CDR3 region is CASGLGGDYEQYF. DNA for the CDR3: TGTGCCAGCGGCCTAGGGGGAGATTACGAGCAGTACTTC.